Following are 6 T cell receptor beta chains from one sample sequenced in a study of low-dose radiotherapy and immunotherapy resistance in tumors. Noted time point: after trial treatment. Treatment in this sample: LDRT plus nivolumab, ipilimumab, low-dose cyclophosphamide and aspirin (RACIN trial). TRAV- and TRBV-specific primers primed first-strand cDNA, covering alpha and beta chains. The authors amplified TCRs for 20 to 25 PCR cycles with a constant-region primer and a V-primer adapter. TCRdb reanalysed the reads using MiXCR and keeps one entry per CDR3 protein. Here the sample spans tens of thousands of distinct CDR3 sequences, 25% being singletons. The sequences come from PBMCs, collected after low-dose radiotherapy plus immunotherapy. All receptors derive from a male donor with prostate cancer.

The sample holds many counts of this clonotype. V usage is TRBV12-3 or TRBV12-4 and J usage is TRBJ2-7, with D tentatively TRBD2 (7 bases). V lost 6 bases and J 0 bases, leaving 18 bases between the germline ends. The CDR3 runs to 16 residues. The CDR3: CASRRRGGVSSYEQYF. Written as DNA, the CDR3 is TGTGCCAGCAGGCGTAGGGGGGGGGTCAGCTCCTACGAGCAGTACTTC.

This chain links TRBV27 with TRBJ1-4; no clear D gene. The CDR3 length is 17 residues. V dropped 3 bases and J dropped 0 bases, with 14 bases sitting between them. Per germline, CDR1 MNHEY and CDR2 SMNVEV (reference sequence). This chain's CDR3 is CASSLSPYPTTNEKLFF. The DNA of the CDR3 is TGTGCCAGCAGTTTGTCCCCATACCCCACAACTAATGAAAAACTGTTTTTT.

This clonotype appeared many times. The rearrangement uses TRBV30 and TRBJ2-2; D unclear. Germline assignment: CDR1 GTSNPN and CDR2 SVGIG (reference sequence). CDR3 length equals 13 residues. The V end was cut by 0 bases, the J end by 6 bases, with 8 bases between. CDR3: CAWSVREPGELFF. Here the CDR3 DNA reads TGTGCCTGGAGTGTACGTGAGCCCGGGGAGCTGTTTTTT.

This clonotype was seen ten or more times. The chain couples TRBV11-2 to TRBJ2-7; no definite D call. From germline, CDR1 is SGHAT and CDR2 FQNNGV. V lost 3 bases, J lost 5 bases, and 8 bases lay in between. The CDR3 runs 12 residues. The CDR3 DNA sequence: TGTGCCAGCAGCTTGGGTAGTAACGAGCAGTACTTC. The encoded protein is CASSLGSNEQYF. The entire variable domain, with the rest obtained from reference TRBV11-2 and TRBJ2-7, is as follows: EAGVAQSPRYKIIEKRQSVAFWCNPISGHATLYWYQQILGQGPKLLIQFQNNGVVDDSQLPKDRFSAERLKGVDSTLKIQPAKLEDSAVYLCASSLGSNEQYFGPGTRLTVT.

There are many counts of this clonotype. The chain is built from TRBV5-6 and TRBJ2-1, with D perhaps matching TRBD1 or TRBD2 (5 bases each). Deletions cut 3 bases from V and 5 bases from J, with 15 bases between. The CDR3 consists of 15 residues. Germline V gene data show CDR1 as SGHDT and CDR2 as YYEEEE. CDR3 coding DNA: TGTGCCAGCAGCTCCTTGGGACGGAAGAACAATGAGCAGTTCTTC. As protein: CASSSLGRKNNEQFF.

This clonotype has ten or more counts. The CDR3 loop is CASSVPGTSAGEQFF. In DNA, the CDR3 is TGTGCCAGCAGTGTCCCCGGGACTAGCGCGGGTGAGCAGTTCTTC. This chain joins TRBV6-2 or TRBV6-3 and TRBJ2-1; 10 bases are a match to TRBD2. Germline V gene lookup returns CDR1 MNHEY and CDR2 SVGEGT. This CDR3 spans 15 amino acids. V dropped 5 bases and J dropped 9; count of bases not matched to a gene: 10.